This TCR beta chain was captured in a study of blood T cells in healthy people across ages. Unmatched junction bases numbered 4, after V lost 0 bases and J lost 11 bases. CDR1 and CDR2 (germline): MNHEY, SMNVEV (reference sequence). This CDR3 has 13 residues. A second PCR, run for about 7 to 11 cycles, used a sample-barcoded 5' primer plus a J-beta primer mix. MiXCR, run by TCRdb on the 5' RACE reads, gives a single entry per CDR3 protein. The sample includes about 800,000 distinct CDR3 sequences, around 25% of them seen just once. This clonotype was detected a few times. This same sample was also taken into another study, of T cells of mothers and their children. That study adds: All donors were healthy and Caucasian; they were three mothers and their six children. The extracted RNA was employed in its entirety for cDNA synthesis, at approximately 1.6 ug per 15 ul. In unrelated and related pairs, TCR recombination output is shaped in a similar way by thymic selection.

The sample comprised blood. The sequence was collected from a boy younger than 18 in good health. The J gene is TRBJ2-1, the V gene TRBV27; TRBD2 agrees at 7 bases. This CDR3 is CASSLSWEGKQFF. Here the CDR3 DNA reads TGTGCCAGCAGTTTATCGTGGGAGGGGAAGCAGTTCTTC.